This T cell receptor (beta chain) was identified in a study of control samples from healthy donors and cancer patients (dated by TCRdb to 2018 to 2020). Details on this clone: Its binding antigen is unknown. No much larger clone exists at a distance of one base, and base qualities are not known.

The library was prepared using the immunoSEQ multiplex PCR assay. Drawn from immuneACCESS, this table holds only the in-frame rearrangements with V and J called that TCRdb kept. Clones are partly lost; checked studies trace under half to an unresolved V gene and leave the rest unexplained. This sample comprises approximately 150,000 clones, about 94% of them detected only once. The top ten clones comprise approximately 15% of the sample. V trim: 6 bases; J trim: 7 bases; unmatched bases: 15. From the germline V gene (reference sequence), CDR1 is LNHDA and CDR2 is SQIVND. Including the terminal cysteine and phenylalanine, the CDR3 comprises 16 residues. The kept DNA is CDR3 alone, 48 bases in frame from the first base.

Recombination connected TRBV19 to TRBJ1-5, and TRBD1 aligns with 7 junction nucleotides. Material: PBMCs. This clonotype originated in a man aged 55 to 70 with colorectal cancer. CDR3 loop: CASSAKMTGLGQPQHF. The nucleotide sequence reads TGTGCCAGTAGCGCGAAGATGACAGGGCTCGGGCAGCCCCAGCATTTT.